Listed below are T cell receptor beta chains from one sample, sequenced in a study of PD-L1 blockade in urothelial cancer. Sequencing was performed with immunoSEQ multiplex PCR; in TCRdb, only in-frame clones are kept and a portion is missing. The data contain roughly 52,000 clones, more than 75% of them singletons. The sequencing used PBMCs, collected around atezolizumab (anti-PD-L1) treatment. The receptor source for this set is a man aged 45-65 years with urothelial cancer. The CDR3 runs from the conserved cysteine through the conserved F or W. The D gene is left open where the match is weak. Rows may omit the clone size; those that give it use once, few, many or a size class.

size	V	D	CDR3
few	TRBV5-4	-	CASSSSGWNEQYF
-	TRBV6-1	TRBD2	CASSELAGGQETQYF
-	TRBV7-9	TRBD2	CASSWTSADTQYF
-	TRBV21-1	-	CASRKGFGQGGCYEQYF
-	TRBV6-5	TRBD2	CASRGGNEQFF
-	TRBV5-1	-	CASSLREGVFEQFF
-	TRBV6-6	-	CASSYMANEKLFF
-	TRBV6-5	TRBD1	CASLSTGRNTEAFF
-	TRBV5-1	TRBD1	CASSETGGTGELFF
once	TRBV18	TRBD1	CASSPNAGQGTNTGELFF
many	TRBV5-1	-	CASSLEGGYNSPLHF
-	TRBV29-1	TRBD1	CSAGYRGRQETQYF
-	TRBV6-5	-	CASSYTADQPQHF
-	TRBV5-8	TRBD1	CASSPGTGARRDEQYF
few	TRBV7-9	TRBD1	CASTGGTGANQPQHF
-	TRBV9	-	CASSVVSRSTSSYNEQFF
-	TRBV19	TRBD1	CASRGGAGYGYTF
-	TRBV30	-	CAWSTDSYGYTF
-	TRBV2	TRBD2	CASSEAVTSGRSEQYF
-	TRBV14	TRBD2	CASSQTGGVDEQFF
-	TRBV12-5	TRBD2	CASGSSKLAGGREMEQFF
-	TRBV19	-	CASSIQGKRVSPLHF
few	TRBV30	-	CAWEATEAFF
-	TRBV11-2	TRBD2	CASSLSWGLAGGPETQYF
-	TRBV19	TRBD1	CASSNRGQNTEAFF
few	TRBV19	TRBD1	CASSPWGRGRYGEKLFF
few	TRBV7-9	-	CASSLDQGNTIYF
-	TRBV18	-	CASSPPVGRGDTEAFF
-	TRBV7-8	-	CASIMGISGRQFF
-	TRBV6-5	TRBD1	CASSYGTGGRGTEAFF
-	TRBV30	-	CAWNQESYEQYF
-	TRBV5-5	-	CASSLDPGYEQYF
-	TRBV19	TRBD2	CASMAPTSGSTDTQYF
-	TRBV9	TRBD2	CASSAGLEVSYEQYF
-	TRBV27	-	CARRISGLLYGYTF
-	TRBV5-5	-	CASSLYAGGPDEKLFF
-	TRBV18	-	CASSPPSRDQPQHF
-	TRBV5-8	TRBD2	CASSVRPGLAGGGTDTQYF
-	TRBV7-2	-	CASSRSGHDEQYF
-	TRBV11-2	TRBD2	CASSLRTSGGGNTGELFF
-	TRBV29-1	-	CSASVGVSQPQHF
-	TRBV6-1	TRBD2	CASSELSGGPNEQFF
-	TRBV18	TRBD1	CASSPPQTGSRLYGYTF